This T cell receptor (beta chain) was sequenced in a study of shared clonotypes between healthy human individuals. Overall study findings and caveats: A few donors showed sharing of 4.5% to 6% of naive CD4 clonotypes.

Method: immunoSEQ multiplex PCR; TCRdb's copy keeps in-frame clones and lacks some. The sample has around 1.9 million clones, 93% seen once. The naive CD8 population came from CD45RO-negative cells selected for CCR7, without terminally differentiated effector memory CD45RA+ cells. This clone has only one observation. Its antigen remains unidentified. This CDR3 comprises 18 residues. The V segment lost 1 base and the J segment 0 bases; nucleotides outside the gene matches: 9. Looked up from germline, CDR1 is SGHAT and CDR2 is FQNNGV. The sequence was collected from a young man in good health. Some clones in this sample may be carry-over from other donors' samples. The sequencing sample was made of naive CD8+ T cells from PBMCs. J is TRBJ2-1 and V is TRBV11-2, with 7 positions matching TRBD2. CDR3 coding DNA: TGTGCCAGCAGCTTAGCCCCGACTAGCAGAAGCTCCTACAATGAGCAGTTCTTC. This codes for CASSLAPTSRSSYNEQFF.